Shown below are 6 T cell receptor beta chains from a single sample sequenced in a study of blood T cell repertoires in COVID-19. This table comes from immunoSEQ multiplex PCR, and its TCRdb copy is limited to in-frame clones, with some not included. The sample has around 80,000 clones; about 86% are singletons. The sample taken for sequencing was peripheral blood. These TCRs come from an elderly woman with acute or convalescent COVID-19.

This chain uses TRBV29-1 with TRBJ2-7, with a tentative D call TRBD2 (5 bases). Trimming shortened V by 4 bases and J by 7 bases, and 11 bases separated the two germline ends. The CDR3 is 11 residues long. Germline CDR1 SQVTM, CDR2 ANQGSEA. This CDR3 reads CSVGETGEQYF. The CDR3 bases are TGCAGCGTTGGGGAAACGGGGGAGCAGTACTTC.

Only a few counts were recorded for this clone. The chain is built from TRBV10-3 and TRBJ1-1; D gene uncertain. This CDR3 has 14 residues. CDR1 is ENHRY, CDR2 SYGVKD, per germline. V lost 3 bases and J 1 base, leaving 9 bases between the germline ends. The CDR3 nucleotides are TGTGCCATCAGTGAAGGGAGGGAGAACACTGAAGCTTTCTTT. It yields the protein CAISEGRENTEAFF.

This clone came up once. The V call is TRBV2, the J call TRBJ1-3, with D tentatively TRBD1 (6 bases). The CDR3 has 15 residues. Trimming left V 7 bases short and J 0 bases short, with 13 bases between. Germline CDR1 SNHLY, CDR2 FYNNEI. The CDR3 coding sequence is TGTGCCAGCAACCATAGGGACAACTCTGGAAACACCATATATTTT. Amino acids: CASNHRDNSGNTIYF.

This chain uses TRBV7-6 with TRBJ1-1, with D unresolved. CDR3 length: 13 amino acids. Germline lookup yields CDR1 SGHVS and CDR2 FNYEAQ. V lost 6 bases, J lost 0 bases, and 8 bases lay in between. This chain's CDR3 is CASSPRMNTEAFF. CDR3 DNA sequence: TGTGCCAGCAGTCCGAGGATGAACACTGAAGCTTTCTTT.

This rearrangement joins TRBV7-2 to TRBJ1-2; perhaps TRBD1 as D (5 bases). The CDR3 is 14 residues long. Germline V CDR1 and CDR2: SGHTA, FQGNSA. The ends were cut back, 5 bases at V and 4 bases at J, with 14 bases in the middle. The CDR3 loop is CASSLDRDFYGYTF. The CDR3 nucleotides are TGTGCCAGCAGCCTCGACAGAGACTTCTATGGCTACACCTTC.

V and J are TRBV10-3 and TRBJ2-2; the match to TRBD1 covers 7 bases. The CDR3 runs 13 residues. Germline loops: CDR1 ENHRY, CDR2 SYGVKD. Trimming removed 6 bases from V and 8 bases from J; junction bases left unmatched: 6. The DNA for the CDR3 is TGTGCCATCAGCGACAGGGATCCAGGGGAGCTGTTTTTT. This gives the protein CAISDRDPGELFF.